The rows below give T cell receptor beta chains drawn from one sample of a study of identical twins. Using its own MiXCR run on the 5' RACE reads, TCRdb lists one record per CDR3 protein. Altogether some 760,000 distinct CDR3 sequences are present, roughly 18% being singletons, with the ten largest covering under 15%. The data also belong to a second study, concerning T cells expressing NK-cell markers.

Sequencing was done on a sample of PBMCs. These receptors were collected from a woman under 30 in good health. Both conserved end residues are part of each CDR3. The D gene is left open where the match is weak. Clone size is not always given. Where it is, it says once, few, many or a class for expanded clones.

clone size	D gene	V gene	J gene	CDR3 DNA	CDR3 protein
few	NA	TRBV12-3/TRBV12-4	TRBJ2-7	TGTGCCAGCAGCCTAATAAGACGGAAAACCTACGAGCAGTACTTC	CASSLIRRKTYEQYF
NA	TRBD2	TRBV12-3/TRBV12-4	TRBJ2-7	TGTGCCAGCAGTTTTGCGGGCGGGAGGACAGACGAGCAGTACTTC	CASSFAGGRTDEQYF
once	NA	TRBV5-1	TRBJ2-6	TGCGCCAGCAGCTTGTTGGGTCTCATGGGATCTGGGGCCAACGTCCTGACTTTC	CASSLLGLMGSGANVLTF
NA	NA	TRBV5-5	TRBJ2-6	TGTGCCAGCTCTTTGCAGTTCATCTCTGGGGCCAACGTCCTGACTTTC	CASSLQFISGANVLTF
NA	NA	TRBV11-2	TRBJ2-3	TGTGCCAGCAGCTTAGCGGGATTCGGACCAGATACGCAGTATTTT	CASSLAGFGPDTQYF
many	TRBD1	TRBV12-3/TRBV12-4	TRBJ1-5	TGTGCCAGCAGTACAGGGGGCCGGCCCCAGCATTTT	CASSTGGRPQHF
few	NA	TRBV7-2	TRBJ2-3	TGTGCCAGCAGCCCAGACCGGCGTAATACGCAGTATTTT	CASSPDRRNTQYF
few	NA	TRBV7-9	TRBJ1-6	TGTGCCAGCAGCTTGGGATCTGAGCGACCCCTCCACTTT	CASSLGSERPLHF
NA	NA	TRBV12-3/TRBV12-4	TRBJ2-1	TGTGCCAGCAGTTTATTACGGGGAAGCAATGAGCAGTTCTTC	CASSLLRGSNEQFF
NA	NA	TRBV7-2	TRBJ2-7	TGTGCCAGCAGCTTGGCCGTCGGGCATAACTACGAGCAGTACTTC	CASSLAVGHNYEQYF
few	NA	TRBV15	TRBJ2-7	TGTGCCACCAGCCTCGGGACTGGAAGGGCCTACGAGCAGTACTTC	CATSLGTGRAYEQYF
few	NA	TRBV5-1	TRBJ2-5	TGCGCCAGCAGCTTCGGAGGGATCGGAAGGTGGGAGACCCAGTACTTC	CASSFGGIGRWETQYF
few	NA	TRBV20-1	TRBJ2-3	TGCAGTGCTAGAGGGGCCCCAGGGGCATATGGAGATACGCAGTATTTT	CSARGAPGAYGDTQYF
NA	TRBD2	TRBV20-1	TRBJ2-7	TGCAGTGCTAGAGCGTGGACTAGCTCCTACGAGCAGTACTTC	CSARAWTSSYEQYF
NA	NA	TRBV10-3	TRBJ2-3	TGTGCCATCAGGACCCCAGGGGCCCTCGGGGGTGATACGCAGTATTTT	CAIRTPGALGGDTQYF
NA	TRBD2	TRBV18	TRBJ2-1	TGTGCCAGCTCACCGGGAGGGAATTTGAAGAATGAGCAGTTCTTC	CASSPGGNLKNEQFF
few	NA	TRBV7-9	TRBJ2-1	TGTGCCAGCAGCCCCCGGGACGGAGTCTGGGATGAGCAGTTCTTC	CASSPRDGVWDEQFF
NA	NA	TRBV20-1	TRBJ2-6	TGCAGTGCCCCCCGGGGGCCTGGGGCCAACGTCCTGACTTTC	CSAPRGPGANVLTF
few	TRBD2	TRBV7-9	TRBJ2-5	TGTGCCAGCAGCGGACTAGTGCGCCAAGAGACCCAGTACTTC	CASSGLVRQETQYF
NA	TRBD2	TRBV11-2	TRBJ2-1	TGTGCCAGCAGCTCCCACCTAGCGGGGGGGTACAATGAGCAGTTCTTC	CASSSHLAGGYNEQFF
NA	NA	TRBV6-1	TRBJ1-2	TGTGCAACCCAAACCAGGGTTCCTAACTATGGCTACACCTTC	CATQTRVPNYGYTF
NA	NA	TRBV18	TRBJ2-4	TGTGCCAGCTCACCACCTCCCGCCAAAAACATTCAGTACTTC	CASSPPPAKNIQYF
NA	NA	TRBV5-1	TRBJ2-1	TGCGCCAGCAGCTTGGAGGGGTTTCGAAATGAGCAGTTCTTC	CASSLEGFRNEQFF
NA	NA	TRBV3-1	TRBJ2-7	TGTGCCAGCAGCCAAGAATTAGGTGGCGAGCAGTACTTC	CASSQELGGEQYF
few	TRBD2	TRBV20-1	TRBJ2-5	TGCAGTGCTAACAGACTAGCGGGCCGACTACAAGAGACCCAGTACTTC	CSANRLAGRLQETQYF
NA	NA	TRBV11-2	TRBJ2-1	TGTGCCAGCAGCTGGACAAATAACCCCTACAATGAGCAGTTCTTC	CASSWTNNPYNEQFF
NA	NA	TRBV5-5	TRBJ2-2	TGTGCCAGCACCATCGGCAGGTCGACGAACACCGGGGAGCTGTTTTTT	CASTIGRSTNTGELFF
NA	TRBD1	TRBV29-1	TRBJ1-6	TGCAGCGTGGGACAGGGGGCCGCGTCACCCCTCCACTTT	CSVGQGAASPLHF
few	NA	TRBV27	TRBJ2-7	TGTGCCAGCAGTAGGGGACACGGGAGCTCCTACGAGCAGTACTTC	CASSRGHGSSYEQYF
NA	NA	TRBV12-3/TRBV12-4	TRBJ2-5	TGTGCCAGGAGTTTAGGGCAGCAAGAGACCCAGTACTTC	CARSLGQQETQYF
NA	TRBD1	TRBV6-1	TRBJ2-7	TGTGCCACAGCGAGGACAGGGGCGGCCTACGAGCAGTACTTC	CATARTGAAYEQYF
many	TRBD2	TRBV29-1	TRBJ2-3	TGCAGCGTTGCCCGCGGGGGGGCATCCGCCACACACCAAGATACGCAGTATTTT	CSVARGGASATHQDTQYF
NA	TRBD1	TRBV6-1	TRBJ2-3	TGTGCCAGCAGCCCTACAGGGGGTCTCCCCACAGATACGCAGTATTTT	CASSPTGGLPTDTQYF
few	TRBD2	TRBV20-1	TRBJ2-7	TGCAGTGCTAGACCCTCCCCAGCGGGAGGATTCTGGGAGCAGTACTTC	CSARPSPAGGFWEQYF
NA	TRBD2	TRBV9	TRBJ2-2	TGTGCCAGCAGCGCCAGACTAGCGGGAGGGTCCGGGGAGCTGTTTTTT	CASSARLAGGSGELFF
NA	NA	TRBV6-1	TRBJ1-6	TGTGCCAGCAGTCCTCAGGGCACCTATAATTCACCCCTCCACTTT	CASSPQGTYNSPLHF
NA	NA	TRBV7-9	TRBJ2-1	TGTGCCAGCAGCTTCTCGCCTTCCCAAAAGTTCTTC	CASSFSPSQKFF
few	NA	TRBV6-1	TRBJ1-2	TGTGCCAGCAGTGACCCCGGAACACGGGGCTATGGCTACACCTTC	CASSDPGTRGYGYTF
NA	NA	TRBV10-2	TRBJ2-7	TGCGCCAGCAGTGGGTTGACATCCTACGAGCAGTACTTC	CASSGLTSYEQYF
few	TRBD2	TRBV20-1	TRBJ2-5	TGCAGTGCTAGAGTCGACGGGAGGGCCCCAGAGACCCAGTACTTC	CSARVDGRAPETQYF